This entry lists 21 T cell receptor beta chains sequenced from one sample in a study of blood T cell repertoires in COVID-19. Only in-frame clones appear in the TCRdb table, and some are missing; sequencing was by immunoSEQ multiplex PCR. The top ten clones hold 25% to 30% of a sample with around 120,000 clones, approximately 87% of them seen once. What was sequenced was peripheral blood. The receptors derive from a woman aged 65 to 85 with acute or convalescent COVID-19.

The chain uses TRBV28 and TRBJ2-1; weak D call: TRBD1 (6 bases). The CDR3 is 15 amino acids. Germline CDR1 is MDHEN and CDR2 is SYDVKM. Trimming left V 10 bases short and J 0 bases short, with 16 bases between. The DNA for the CDR3 is TGTGCCACAGCCCCCAGGGGCCGCTCCTACAATGAGCAGTTCTTC. This gives the protein CATAPRGRSYNEQFF.

This chain links TRBV20-1 with TRBJ2-5; no firm D call. The CDR3 has 11 amino acids. The germline V and J ends were trimmed by 4 bases and 3 bases, with 6 bases remaining between them. In germline, CDR1 is DFQATT, CDR2 SNEGSKA (reference sequence). CDR3 sequence reads: CSAISEETQYF. The CDR3 DNA reads as TGCAGTGCTATCAGCGAAGAGACCCAGTACTTC.

The V and J genes are TRBV6-4 and TRBJ1-2; 7 nucleotides agree with TRBD1. The V segment lost 3 bases and the J segment 3 bases; nucleotides outside the gene matches: 7. The germline CDR1 and CDR2 sequences are MRHNA and SNTAGT. This CDR3 is built from 15 residues. CDR3: CASSEETGPHYGYTF. The CDR3 nucleotides read TGTGCCAGCAGTGAGGAGACAGGGCCACACTATGGCTACACCTTC.

The chain links TRBV9 to TRBJ2-7; 8 bases are a match to TRBD2. Trimming took 2 bases from V and 5 from J; bases not matched to a gene: 9. The germline V gene has CDR1 SGDLS and CDR2 YYNGEE. The CDR3 spans 15 residues. CDR3 in DNA: TGTGCCAGCAGCGTCACAGCGGGGGCCCGGGACGAGCAGTACTTC. Translation: CASSVTAGARDEQYF.

There are a few counts of this clone. This chain joins TRBV28 and TRBJ1-1; D may be TRBD1 (5 bases). CDR3 size: 14 residues. V lost 6 bases to trimming and J lost 3 bases, with 14 bases between them. Germline lookup yields CDR1 MDHEN and CDR2 SYDVKM. The CDR3 DNA reads as TGTGCCAGCAGACCCCAGGGTTTTTACACTGAAGCTTTCTTT. Its protein is CASRPQGFYTEAFF.

This clone was observed once. This CDR3 reads CASSFFSSTDTQYF. The CDR3 nucleotides are TGTGCCAGCAGCTTTTTCTCTAGCACAGATACGCAGTATTTT. V usage is TRBV11-3 and J usage is TRBJ2-3; D is unresolved. The V end lost 3 bases, the J end lost 0 bases, and 7 bases lay between the germline ends. This CDR3 is 14 amino acids long. Germline V lookup: CDR1 SGHNT, CDR2 YENEEA.

The rearrangement uses TRBV4-2 and TRBJ2-3, with D uncertain. V lost 2 bases and J 2 bases, leaving 17 bases between the germline ends. The V gene's germline CDR1 is LGHNA and CDR2 YNFKEQ. This CDR3 is built from 17 residues. The CDR3 is CASSQSTALLNTDTQYF. Written as DNA, the CDR3 is TGTGCCAGCAGCCAATCTACCGCCCTCCTTAACACAGATACGCAGTATTTT.

The V gene is TRBV9, the J gene TRBJ2-2; a possible D gene is TRBD2 (5 bases). The germline V gene encodes CDR1 SGDLS and CDR2 YYNGEE. CDR3 size: 13 residues. V was cut by 3 bases and J by 5 bases, with 8 bases left in between. CDR3 amino acids: CASSAGETGELFF. CDR3 in DNA: TGTGCCAGCAGCGCCGGGGAAACCGGGGAGCTGTTTTTT.

The V gene is TRBV7-9, the J gene TRBJ1-2; perhaps TRBD1 as D (6 bases). The ends were cut back, 5 bases at V and 4 bases at J, with 20 bases in the middle. The CDR3 sequence is 16 residues long. Germline V lookup: CDR1 SEHNR, CDR2 FQNEAQ (reference sequence). CDR3 in DNA: TGTGCCAGCAGCCGCCGCGGGGGGCTGCGAATCTATGGCTACACCTTC. Its protein product is CASSRRGGLRIYGYTF.

The gene calls are TRBV4-1 and TRBJ2-3; D remains unclear. CDR1 is MGHRA and CDR2 is YSYEKL in the germline V gene. Trimming took 0 bases from V and 0 from J, leaving 10 bases between them. The CDR3 is 16 residues long. CDR3: CASSQEGGPSTDTQYF. The CDR3 DNA is TGCGCCAGCAGCCAAGAAGGCGGCCCTAGCACAGATACGCAGTATTTT.

The CDR3 bases are TGTGCCAGCTCCCCGGGGGACAGGATGTACGGCTACACCTTC. Residues: CASSPGDRMYGYTF. The J gene is TRBJ1-2, the V gene TRBV18; 8 bases agree with TRBD1. Germline loops: CDR1 KGHSH, CDR2 LQKENI. This CDR3 has 14 amino acids. V lost 6 bases, J lost 8 bases, and 11 bases stayed unmatched. Combining the CDR3 with reference TRBV18 and TRBJ1-2 gives the whole variable domain NAGVMQNPRHLVRRRGQEARLRCSPMKGHSHVYWYRQLPEEGLKFMVYLQKENIIDESGMPKERFSAEFPKEGPSILRIQQVVRGDSAAYFCASSPGDRMYGYTFGSGTRLTVV.

J is TRBJ2-7 and V is TRBV21-1; the table's D call TRBD1 went unverified against the DNA. TRBV21-1 is tagged as a pseudogene. This CDR3 spans 15 amino acids. The CDR3 here is CASSNLSGAIYEQYF. CDR3 nucleotide sequence: TGTGCCAGCAGCAATTTGTCAGGGGCCATCTACGAGCAGTACTTC.

The rearrangement uses TRBV6-2 or TRBV6-3 and TRBJ2-5; D gene unclear. The CDR3 sequence is 12 residues long. V lost 2 bases, J lost 4 bases, and 5 bases lay in between. CDR1 and CDR2 (germline): MNHEY, SVGEGT. CDR3: CASSYLSETQYF. CDR3 nucleotide sequence: TGTGCCAGCAGTTACCTCTCAGAGACCCAGTACTTC.

The chain has TRBV19 and TRBJ2-1; 12 bases align to TRBD2. Trimming removed 2 bases from V and 10 bases from J; junction bases left unmatched: 12. Germline lookup yields CDR1 LNHDA and CDR2 SQIVND (reference sequence). The CDR3 consists of 17 residues. CDR3 nucleotides: TGTGCCAGTAGTATAATCGCTAGCGGGGGGGCGTCGTTCGAGCAGTTCTTC. It translates to CASSIIASGGASFEQFF.

The chain couples TRBV10-1 to TRBJ2-5; the match to TRBD1 covers 7 bases. Germline CDR1 reads WNHNN; CDR2 reads SYGVQD (reference sequence). Losses at the gene ends were 3 bases for V and 2 bases for J; bases not matched to a gene: 0. This CDR3 region has 13 residues. The CDR3 DNA is TGCGCCAGCAGTGACAGGGGGCAAGAGACCCAGTACTTC. Translated: CASSDRGQETQYF.

The rearrangement uses TRBV7-3 and TRBJ2-5, with 13 nucleotides matching TRBD2. The V and J ends lost 4 bases and 2 bases, in that order; junction bases with no gene match: 4. The CDR3 runs to 16 residues. Germline CDR1 is SGHTA and CDR2 is FQGTGA. This CDR3 is CASSSGLAGTQETQYF. In DNA form, the CDR3 reads TGTGCCAGCAGCTCGGGACTAGCGGGGACTCAAGAGACCCAGTACTTC. Using reference TRBV7-3 and TRBJ2-5 for the parts outside the CDR3, the full variable domain is GAGVSQTPSNKVTEKGKYVELRCDPISGHTALYWYRQSLGQGPEFLIYFQGTGAADDSGLPNDRFFAVRPEGSVSTLKIQRTERGDSAVYLCASSSGLAGTQETQYFGPGTRLLVL.

Comments on this clone: Relative to the germline gene, one junction end is altered; a read error may explain this. The chain has TRBV7-2 and TRBJ1-5; TRBD1 aligns across 9 bases. The CDR3 contains 16 residues. The germline V gene has CDR1 SGHTA and CDR2 FQGNSA. The DNA of the CDR3 is TGTGCCAGCAGCCTAGCGGAGGACAGGGGTAATCAGCCCCAGCATTTT. It encodes CASSLAEDRGNQPQHF.

V usage is TRBV3-1 (or the pseudogene TRBV3-2) and J usage is TRBJ2-3; 9 bases are shared with TRBD1. Germline V CDR1 and CDR2: LGHDT, YNNKEL (reference sequence). The length of the CDR3 is 15 residues. V dropped 5 bases and J dropped 7; count of bases not matched to a gene: 10. CDR3 sequence (DNA): TGTGCCAGCAGCAACTTGGGGACAGGGCCCCATACGCAGTATTTT. Its translation: CASSNLGTGPHTQYF.

The chain links TRBV10-1 to TRBJ2-1, with 10 bases matching TRBD1. Germline-derived CDR1 and CDR2 are WNHNN and SYGVQD (reference sequence). CDR3 length equals 16 residues. J gave up 4 bases and V 3 bases, and 6 bases lay outside the gene matches. CDR3 coding DNA: TGCGCCAGCAGTGATTCCGGGACAGGGGTTTACAATGAGCAGTTCTTC. As protein: CASSDSGTGVYNEQFF.

CDR3 nucleotides: TGCGCCAGCAAGTCGGGAGGGGCTGGTGAGCAGTTCTTC. Translation gives CASKSGGAGEQFF. V gene TRBV10-1 combines with J gene TRBJ2-1, with TRBD2 matching 8 bases. There are 13 residues in the CDR3. Germline-derived CDR1 and CDR2 are WNHNN and SYGVQD (reference sequence). Trimming took 7 bases from V and 9 from J; bases not matched to a gene: 8.

The V gene is TRBV5-1, the J gene TRBJ1-3; 8 nucleotides match TRBD1. The CDR3 loop spans 17 amino acids. The germline CDR1 and CDR2 sequences are SGHRS and YFSETQ. The J segment lost 0 bases and the V segment lost 3 bases, leaving 8 bases of the junction unmatched. The CDR3 here is CASSSRTGSSSGNTIYF. The CDR3 nucleotides read TGCGCCAGCAGCTCCAGGACAGGGTCCAGCTCTGGAAACACCATATATTTT.